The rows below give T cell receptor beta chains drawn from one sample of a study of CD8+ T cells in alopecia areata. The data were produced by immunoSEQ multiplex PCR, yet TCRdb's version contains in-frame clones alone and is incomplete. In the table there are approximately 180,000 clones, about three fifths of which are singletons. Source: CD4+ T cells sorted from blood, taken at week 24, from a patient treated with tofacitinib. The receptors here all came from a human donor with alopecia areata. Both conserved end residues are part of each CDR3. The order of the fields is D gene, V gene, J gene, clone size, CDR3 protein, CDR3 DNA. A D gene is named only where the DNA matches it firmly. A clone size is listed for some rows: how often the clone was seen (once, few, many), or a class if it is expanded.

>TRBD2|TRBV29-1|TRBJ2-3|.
CSVETSGVTTDTQYF
TGCAGCGTTGAAACTAGCGGGGTGACCACAGATACGCAGTATTTT
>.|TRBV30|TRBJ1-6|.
CAWSPGQYNSPLHF
TGTGCCTGGAGTCCCGGACAGTATAACTCACCCCTCCACTTT
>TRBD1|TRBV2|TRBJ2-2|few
CASSVDRVYDTGELFF
TGTGCCAGCAGTGTGGACAGGGTTTATGACACCGGGGAGCTGTTTTTT
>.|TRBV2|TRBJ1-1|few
CASSERGEAFF
TGTGCCAGCAGTGAAAGGGGTGAAGCTTTCTTT
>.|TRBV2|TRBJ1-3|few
CASSERAGFSGNTIYF
TGTGCCAGCAGTGAAAGGGCAGGGTTCTCTGGAAACACCATATATTTT
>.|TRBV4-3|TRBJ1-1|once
CASSQVRGTIEAFF
TGCGCCAGCAGCCAAGTGAGGGGGACTATTGAAGCTTTCTTT
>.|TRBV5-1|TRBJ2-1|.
CASSWTPGHLNNEQFF
TGCGCCAGCAGCTGGACCCCGGGACACCTAAACAATGAGCAGTTCTTC
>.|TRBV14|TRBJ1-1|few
CASSQEASPAFF
TGTGCCAGCAGCCAAGAAGCTTCACCAGCTTTCTTT
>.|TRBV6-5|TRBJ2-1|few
CASSYSFQVNEQFF
TGTGCCAGCAGTTACTCGTTCCAGGTCAATGAGCAGTTCTTC
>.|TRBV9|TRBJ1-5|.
CASSLDEGFSQPQHF
TGTGCCAGCAGCCTAGACGAGGGCTTCAGTCAGCCCCAGCATTTT
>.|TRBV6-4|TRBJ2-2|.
CASRIDRNTGELFF
TGTGCCAGCAGGATTGACAGAAACACCGGGGAGCTGTTTTTT
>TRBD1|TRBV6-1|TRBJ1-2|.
CATSGWDRALGYTF
TGTGCCACCAGCGGTTGGGACAGGGCCCTAGGCTACACCTTC
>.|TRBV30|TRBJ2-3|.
CAWSVAGYTDTQYF
TGTGCCTGGAGTGTGGCAGGATACACAGATACGCAGTATTTT
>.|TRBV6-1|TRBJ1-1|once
CASSNQGTQEAFF
TGTGCCAGCAGTAACCAAGGTACGCAAGAAGCTTTCTTT
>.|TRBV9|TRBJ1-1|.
CASSVGTALNTEAFF
TGTGCCAGCAGCGTAGGTACAGCCCTGAACACTGAAGCTTTCTTT
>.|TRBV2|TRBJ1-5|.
CASGRDGSNQPQHF
TGTGCCAGCGGTCGGGACGGTAGCAATCAGCCCCAGCATTTT
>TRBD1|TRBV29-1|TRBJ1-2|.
CSVEAGGAYGYTF
TGTAGCGTTGAAGCAGGGGGCGCGTACGGCTACACCTTC
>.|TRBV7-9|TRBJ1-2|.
CASSPGGAKEYGYTF
TGTGCCAGCAGCCCCGGGGGGGCCAAGGAGTATGGCTACACCTTC
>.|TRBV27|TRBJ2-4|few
CASRGELAKNIQYF
TGTGCCAGCAGAGGCGAGCTAGCCAAAAACATTCAGTACTTC
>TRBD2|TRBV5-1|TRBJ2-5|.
CASSPGTSGQETQYF
TGCGCCAGCAGCCCTGGGACTAGCGGGCAAGAGACCCAGTACTTC
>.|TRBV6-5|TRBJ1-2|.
CASRPGENYGYTF
TGTGCCAGCAGACCAGGGGAAAACTATGGCTACACCTTC
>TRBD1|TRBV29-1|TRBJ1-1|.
CSADRGQTEAFF
TGCAGCGCTGACAGGGGGCAAACTGAAGCTTTCTTT
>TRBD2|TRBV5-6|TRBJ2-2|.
CASSSGISGTTNTGELFF
TGTGCCAGCAGCTCGGGGATCTCCGGGACTACGAACACCGGGGAGCTGTTTTTT
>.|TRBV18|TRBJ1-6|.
CASSMTDSPLHF
TGTGCCAGCTCAATGACAGATTCACCCCTCCACTTT
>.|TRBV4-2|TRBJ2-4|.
CASSTENIQYF
TGTGCCAGCAGTACGGAAAACATTCAGTACTTC
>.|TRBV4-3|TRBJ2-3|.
CASSPEDGDTQYF
TGCGCCAGCAGCCCAGAGGACGGAGATACGCAGTATTTT
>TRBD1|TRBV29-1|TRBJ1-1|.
CSGDPTGLNTEAFF
TGCAGCGGGGACCCGACAGGGCTGAACACTGAAGCTTTCTTT
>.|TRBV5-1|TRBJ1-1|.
CASSLTGTNTEAFF
TGCGCCAGCAGCTTGACAGGGACGAACACTGAAGCTTTCTTT
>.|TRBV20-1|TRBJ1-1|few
CRCDRQTEAFF
TGCAGATGCGACAGGCAAACTGAAGCTTTCTTT
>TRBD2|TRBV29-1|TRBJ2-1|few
CSSKRLAGGQGEQFF
TGCAGCTCCAAACGATTAGCGGGGGGGCAGGGTGAGCAGTTCTTC
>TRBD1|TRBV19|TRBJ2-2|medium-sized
CASSTQGAGELFF
TGTGCCAGTAGTACGCAGGGGGCCGGGGAGCTGTTTTTT
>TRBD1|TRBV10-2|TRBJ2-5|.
CASSEGTVGETQYF
TGCGCCAGCAGTGAAGGGACAGTTGGAGAGACCCAGTACTTC
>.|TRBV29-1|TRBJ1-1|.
CSVQTGLGAFF
TGCAGCGTTCAGACAGGTCTCGGAGCTTTCTTT
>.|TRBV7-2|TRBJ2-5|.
CASSYEETQYF
TGTGCCAGCAGCTATGAAGAGACCCAGTACTTC
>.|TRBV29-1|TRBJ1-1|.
CSGAYTLMNTEAFF
TGCAGCGGCGCGTATACACTCATGAACACTGAAGCTTTCTTT
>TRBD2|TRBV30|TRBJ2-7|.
CAWSVWASGKDEQYF
TGTGCCTGGAGTGTTTGGGCTAGCGGGAAGGACGAGCAGTACTTC
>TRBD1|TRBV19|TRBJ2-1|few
CASNLGGTGGIYEQFF
TGTGCCAGTAACTTAGGGGGGACAGGGGGCATCTATGAGCAGTTCTTC
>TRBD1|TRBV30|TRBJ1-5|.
CAWAPGGDQPQHF
TGTGCCTGGGCACCAGGGGGTGATCAGCCCCAGCATTTT
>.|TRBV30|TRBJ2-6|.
CATAGANVLTF
TGTGCTACAGCTGGGGCCAACGTCCTGACTTTC
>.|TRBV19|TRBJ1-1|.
CASRWAAPNTEAFF
TGTGCCAGTCGGTGGGCAGCTCCGAACACTGAAGCTTTCTTT
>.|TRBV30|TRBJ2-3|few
CAWSVGDTQYF
TGTGCCTGGAGTGTAGGGGATACGCAGTATTTT
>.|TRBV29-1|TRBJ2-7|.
CSVGLDYEQYF
TGCAGCGTGGGCCTGGATTACGAGCAGTACTTC
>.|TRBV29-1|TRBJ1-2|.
CSVGIGSSGYTF
TGCAGCGTTGGGATAGGGTCTTCGGGCTACACCTTC
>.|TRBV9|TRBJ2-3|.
CASSVAQHTDTQYF
TGTGCCAGCAGCGTTGCCCAGCACACAGATACGCAGTATTTT
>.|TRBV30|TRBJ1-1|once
CAWSGMNTEAFF
TGTGCCTGGAGTGGGATGAACACTGAAGCTTTCTTT
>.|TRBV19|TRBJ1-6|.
CASSPIGNSPLHF
TGTGCCAGTAGTCCAATAGGGAATTCACCCCTCCACTTT
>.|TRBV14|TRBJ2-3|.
CASSAGEWSLDTQYF
TGTGCCAGCAGCGCAGGGGAGTGGTCCCTAGATACGCAGTATTTT
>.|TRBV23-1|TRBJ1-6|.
CASSQSEGYRSPLHF
TGCGCCAGCAGTCAATCTGAGGGGTATAGGTCACCCCTCCACTTT
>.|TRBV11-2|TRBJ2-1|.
CASRVIPGNEQFF
TGTGCCAGCAGAGTCATTCCGGGGAATGAGCAGTTCTTC
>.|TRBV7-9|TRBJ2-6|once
CASSFTGAGANVLTF
TGTGCCAGCAGCTTTACGGGGGCTGGGGCCAACGTCCTGACTTTC
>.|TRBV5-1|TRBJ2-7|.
CASREGTISSYEQYF
TGCGCCAGCAGGGAAGGGACAATATCTTCCTACGAGCAGTACTTC